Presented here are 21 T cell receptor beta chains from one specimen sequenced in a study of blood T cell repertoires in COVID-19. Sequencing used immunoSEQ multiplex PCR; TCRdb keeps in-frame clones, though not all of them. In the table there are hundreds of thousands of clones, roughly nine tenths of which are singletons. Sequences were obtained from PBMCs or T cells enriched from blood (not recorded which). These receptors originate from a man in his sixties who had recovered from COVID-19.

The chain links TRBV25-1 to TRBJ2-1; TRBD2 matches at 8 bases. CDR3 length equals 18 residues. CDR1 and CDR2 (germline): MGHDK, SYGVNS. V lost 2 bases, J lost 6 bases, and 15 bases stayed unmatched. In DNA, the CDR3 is TGTGCCAGCAGTGAAGGCCCTCATGGGAGCGGGAGTATCAATGAGCAGTTCTTC. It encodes CASSEGPHGSGSINEQFF.

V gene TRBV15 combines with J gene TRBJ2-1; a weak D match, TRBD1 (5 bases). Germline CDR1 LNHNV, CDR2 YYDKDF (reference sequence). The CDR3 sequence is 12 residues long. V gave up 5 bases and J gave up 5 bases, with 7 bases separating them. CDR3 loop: CATSVDNNEQFF. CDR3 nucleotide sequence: TGTGCCACCAGCGTGGACAACAATGAGCAGTTCTTC. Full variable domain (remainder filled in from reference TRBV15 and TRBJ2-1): DAMVIQNPRYQVTQFGKPVTLSCSQTLNHNVMYWYQQKSSQAPKLLFHYYDKDFNNEADTPDNFQSRRPNTSFCFLDIRSPGLGDTAMYLCATSVDNNEQFFGPGTRLTVL.

The CDR3 region is CASSTGGRTGELFF. CDR3 in DNA: TGTGCCAGCAGTACAGGGGGCAGGACCGGGGAGCTGTTTTTT. V usage is TRBV27 and J usage is TRBJ2-2; TRBD1 matches 9 bases. CDR1 and CDR2 (germline): MNHEY, SMNVEV (reference sequence). This CDR3 is built from 14 residues. The trim removed 5 bases at V and 5 bases at J, leaving 3 bases unmatched.

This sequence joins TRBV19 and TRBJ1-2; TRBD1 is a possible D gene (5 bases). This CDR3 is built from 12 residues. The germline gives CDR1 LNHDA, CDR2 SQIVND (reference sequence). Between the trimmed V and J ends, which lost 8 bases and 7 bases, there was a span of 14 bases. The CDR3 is CASGAAALGYTF. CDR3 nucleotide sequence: TGTGCCAGTGGGGCGGCCGCTCTTGGCTACACCTTC.

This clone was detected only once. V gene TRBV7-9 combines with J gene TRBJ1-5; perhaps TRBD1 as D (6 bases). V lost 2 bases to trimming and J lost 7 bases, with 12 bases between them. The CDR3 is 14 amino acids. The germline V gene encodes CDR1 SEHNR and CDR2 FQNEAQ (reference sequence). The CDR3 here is CASSLSAGEQPQHF. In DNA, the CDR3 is TGTGCCAGCAGCTTATCAGCAGGGGAACAGCCCCAGCATTTT.

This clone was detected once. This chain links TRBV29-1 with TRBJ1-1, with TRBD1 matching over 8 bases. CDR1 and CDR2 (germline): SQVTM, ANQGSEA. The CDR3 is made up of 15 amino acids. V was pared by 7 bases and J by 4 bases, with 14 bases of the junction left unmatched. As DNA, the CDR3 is TGCAGCGCCGCTCGCTCAGGGGGCGCCGGCACTGAAGCTTTCTTT. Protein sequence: CSAARSGGAGTEAFF.

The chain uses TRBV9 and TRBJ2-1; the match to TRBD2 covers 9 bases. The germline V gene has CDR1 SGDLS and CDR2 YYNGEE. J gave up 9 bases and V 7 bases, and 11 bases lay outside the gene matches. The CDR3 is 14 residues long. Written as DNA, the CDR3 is TGTGCCAGCCGAGGGGCGGGAGGGCCGGGTGAGCAGTTCTTC. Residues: CASRGAGGPGEQFF. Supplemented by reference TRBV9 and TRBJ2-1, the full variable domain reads DSGVTQTPKHLITATGQRVTLRCSPRSGDLSVYWYQQSLDQGLQFLIQYYNGEERAKGNILERFSAQQFPDLHSELNLSSLELGDSALYFCASRGAGGPGEQFFGPGTRLTVL.

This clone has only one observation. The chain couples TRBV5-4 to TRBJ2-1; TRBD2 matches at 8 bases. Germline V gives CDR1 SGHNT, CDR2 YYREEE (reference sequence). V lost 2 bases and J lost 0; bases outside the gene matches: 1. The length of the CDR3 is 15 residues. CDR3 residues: CASSFRGGSYNEQFF. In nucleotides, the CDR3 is TGTGCCAGCAGCTTTCGGGGGGGCTCCTACAATGAGCAGTTCTTC.

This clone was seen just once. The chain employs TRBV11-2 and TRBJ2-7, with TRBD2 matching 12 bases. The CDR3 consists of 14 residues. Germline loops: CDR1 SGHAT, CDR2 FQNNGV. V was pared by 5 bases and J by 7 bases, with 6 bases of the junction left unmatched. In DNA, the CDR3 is TGTGCCAGCAGCCAGACTAGCGGGAGTTATGAGCAGTACTTC. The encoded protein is CASSQTSGSYEQYF.

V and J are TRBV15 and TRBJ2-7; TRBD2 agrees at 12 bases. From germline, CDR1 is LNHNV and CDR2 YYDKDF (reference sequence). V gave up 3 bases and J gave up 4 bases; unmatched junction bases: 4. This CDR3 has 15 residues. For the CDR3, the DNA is TGTGCCACCAGCAGGCTAGCGGGAGGGTCATACGAGCAGTACTTC. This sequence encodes CATSRLAGGSYEQYF.

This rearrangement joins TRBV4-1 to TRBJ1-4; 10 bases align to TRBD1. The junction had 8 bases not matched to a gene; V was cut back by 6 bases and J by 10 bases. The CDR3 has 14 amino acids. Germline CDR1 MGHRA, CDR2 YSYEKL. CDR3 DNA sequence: TGCGCCAGCAGACCCGGGACAGGGGCAGCAAAACTGTTTTTT. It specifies CASRPGTGAAKLFF.

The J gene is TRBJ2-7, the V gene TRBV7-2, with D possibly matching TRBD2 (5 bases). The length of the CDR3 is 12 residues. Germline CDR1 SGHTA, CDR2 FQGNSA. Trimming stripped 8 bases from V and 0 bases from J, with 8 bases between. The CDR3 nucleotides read TGTGCCAGCTTAGGGAGCTCCTACGAGCAGTACTTC. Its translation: CASLGSSYEQYF. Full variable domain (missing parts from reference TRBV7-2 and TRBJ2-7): GAGVSQSPSNKVTEKGKDVELRCDPISGHTALYWYRQSLGQGLEFLIYFQGNSAPDKSGLPSDRFSAERTGGSVSTLTIQRTQQEDSAVYLCASLGSSYEQYFGPGTRLTVT.

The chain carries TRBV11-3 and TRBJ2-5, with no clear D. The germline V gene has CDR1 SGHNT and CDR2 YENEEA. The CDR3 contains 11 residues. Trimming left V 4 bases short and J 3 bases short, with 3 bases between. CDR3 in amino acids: CASSSEETQYF. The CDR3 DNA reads TGTGCCAGCAGCTCGGAAGAGACCCAGTACTTC.

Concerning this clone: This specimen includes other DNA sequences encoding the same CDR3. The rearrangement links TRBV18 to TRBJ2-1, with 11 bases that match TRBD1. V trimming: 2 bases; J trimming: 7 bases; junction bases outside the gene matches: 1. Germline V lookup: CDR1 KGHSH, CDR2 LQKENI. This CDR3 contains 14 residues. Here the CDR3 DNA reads TGTGCCAGCTCACCAGGGACAGGGGGAAATGAGCAGTTCTTC. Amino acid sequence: CASSPGTGGNEQFF. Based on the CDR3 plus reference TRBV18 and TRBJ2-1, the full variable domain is NAGVMQNPRHLVRRRGQEARLRCSPMKGHSHVYWYRQLPEEGLKFMVYLQKENIIDESGMPKERFSAEFPKEGPSILRIQQVVRGDSAAYFCASSPGTGGNEQFFGPGTRLTVL.

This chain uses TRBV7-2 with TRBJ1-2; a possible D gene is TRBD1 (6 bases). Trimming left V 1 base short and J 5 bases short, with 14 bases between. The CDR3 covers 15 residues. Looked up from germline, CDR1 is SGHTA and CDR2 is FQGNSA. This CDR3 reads CASSLGGGQGYGYTF. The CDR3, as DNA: TGTGCCAGCAGCTTAGGGGGAGGGCAGGGGTATGGCTACACCTTC. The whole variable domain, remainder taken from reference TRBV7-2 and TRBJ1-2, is GAGVSQSPSNKVTEKGKDVELRCDPISGHTALYWYRQSLGQGLEFLIYFQGNSAPDKSGLPSDRFSAERTGGSVSTLTIQRTQQEDSAVYLCASSLGGGQGYGYTFGSGTRLTVV.

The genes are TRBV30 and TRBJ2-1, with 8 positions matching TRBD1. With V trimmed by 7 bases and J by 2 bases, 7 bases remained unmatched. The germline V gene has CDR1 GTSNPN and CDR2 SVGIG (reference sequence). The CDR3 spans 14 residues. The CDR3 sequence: CAYTDRAPYNEQFF. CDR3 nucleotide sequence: TGTGCCTATACGGACAGGGCTCCCTACAATGAGCAGTTCTTC.

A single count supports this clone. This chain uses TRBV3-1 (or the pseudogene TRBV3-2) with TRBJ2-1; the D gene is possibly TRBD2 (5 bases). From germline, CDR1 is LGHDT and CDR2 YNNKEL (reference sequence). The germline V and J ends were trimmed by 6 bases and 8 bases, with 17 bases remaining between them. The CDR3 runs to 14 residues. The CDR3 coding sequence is TGTGCCAGCAGTTCCGACCCCGGAGGCTATGAGCAGTTCTTC. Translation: CASSSDPGGYEQFF.

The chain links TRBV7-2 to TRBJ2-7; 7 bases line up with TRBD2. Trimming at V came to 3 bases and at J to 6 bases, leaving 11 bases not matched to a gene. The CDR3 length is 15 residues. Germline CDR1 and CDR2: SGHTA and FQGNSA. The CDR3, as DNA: TGTGCCAGCAGCTTTAGGGCCAGGTCGGGGGGCGAGCAGTACTTC. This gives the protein CASSFRARSGGEQYF.

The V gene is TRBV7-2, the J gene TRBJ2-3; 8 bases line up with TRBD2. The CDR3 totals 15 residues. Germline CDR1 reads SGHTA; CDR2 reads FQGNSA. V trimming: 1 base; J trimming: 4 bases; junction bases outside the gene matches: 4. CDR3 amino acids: CASSLVGLVSDTQYF. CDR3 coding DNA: TGTGCCAGCAGCTTAGTGGGACTAGTATCAGATACGCAGTATTTT.

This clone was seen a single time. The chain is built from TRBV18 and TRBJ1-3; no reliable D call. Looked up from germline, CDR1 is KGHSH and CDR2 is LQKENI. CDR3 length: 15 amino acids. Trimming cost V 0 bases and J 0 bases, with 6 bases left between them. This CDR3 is CASSPPVSSGNTIYF. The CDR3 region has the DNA TGTGCCAGCTCACCACCGGTTAGCTCTGGAAACACCATATATTTT. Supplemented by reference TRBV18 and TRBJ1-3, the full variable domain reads NAGVMQNPRHLVRRRGQEARLRCSPMKGHSHVYWYRQLPEEGLKFMVYLQKENIIDESGMPKERFSAEFPKEGPSILRIQQVVRGDSAAYFCASSPPVSSGNTIYFGEGSWLTVV.

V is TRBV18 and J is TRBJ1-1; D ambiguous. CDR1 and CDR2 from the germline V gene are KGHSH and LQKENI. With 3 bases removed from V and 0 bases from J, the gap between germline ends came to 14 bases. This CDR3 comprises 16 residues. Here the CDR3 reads CASSPLSGNMNTEAFF. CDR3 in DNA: TGTGCCAGCTCACCTCTGAGCGGAAATATGAACACTGAAGCTTTCTTT.